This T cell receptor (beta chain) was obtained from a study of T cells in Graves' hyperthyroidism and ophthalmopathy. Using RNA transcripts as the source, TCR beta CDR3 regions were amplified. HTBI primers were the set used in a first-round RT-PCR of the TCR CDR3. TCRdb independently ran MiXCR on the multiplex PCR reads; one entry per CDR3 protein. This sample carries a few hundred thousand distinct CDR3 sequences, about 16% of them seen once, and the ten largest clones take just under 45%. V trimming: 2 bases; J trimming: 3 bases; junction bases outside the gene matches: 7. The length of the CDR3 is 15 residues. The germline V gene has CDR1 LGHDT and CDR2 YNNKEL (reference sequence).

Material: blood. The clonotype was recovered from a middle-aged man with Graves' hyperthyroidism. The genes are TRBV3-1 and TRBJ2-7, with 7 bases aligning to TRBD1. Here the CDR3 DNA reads TGTGCCAGCAGCCAACAGGACAGGTTACACTACGAGCAGTACTTC. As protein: CASSQQDRLHYEQYF.